This T cell receptor (beta chain) was sequenced during a study of identical twins. Unique molecular identifiers were present on the cDNA, and a universal primer site came from template switching. One entry per CDR3 protein, called by TCRdb with MiXCR from the 5' RACE reads. The table has 120,000 to 150,000 distinct CDR3 sequences, 3% to 4.5% seen once. This clonotype has at least ten counts. Its antigen is not known. Study-wide points: Whereas memory repertoires showed no such difference, abundant cord blood beta clonotypes carried fewer insertions.

In germline, CDR1 is SGHRS, CDR2 YFSETQ. Between the trimmed V and J ends, which lost 3 bases and 0 bases, there was a span of 11 bases. This CDR3 spans 15 amino acids. Sequenced: memory T cells sorted from blood. The rearrangement joins TRBV5-1 to TRBJ2-3; D gene uncertain. The sequence was obtained from a man aged 18 to 35 in good health. The CDR3 bases are TGCGCCAGCAGCTCCCTTGCGGAGAGCACAGATACGCAGTATTTT. Translating it yields CASSSLAESTDTQYF.